The source of this TCR beta chain is a study of T cell responses to AZD1222 COVID-19 vaccine. Study results and limitations: Compared with day 0, the breadth and depth of the Spike-specific TCR repertoire rose significantly after two doses of AZD1222. Mostly white British, mostly female donors; authors suggested clonal diversity may be underestimated.

Worth noting for this clone: Its antigen is currently unknown.

CDR1 and CDR2 from the germline V gene are SGHNT and YYREEE (reference sequence). The CDR3 consists of 13 residues. The V gene lost 0 bases and the J gene lost 0 bases, with 2 bases spanning the gap. Libraries were prepared by immunoSEQ multiplex PCR; TCRdb keeps only in-frame clonotypes and omits some of them. The sample yields more than 95,000 clones, about 90% seen once. The rearrangement links TRBV5-4 to TRBJ2-3; no definite D call. The origin of this receptor is an adult in good health. The sample was peripheral blood, taken on day 0 of MenACWY control vaccination. The CDR3 region has the DNA TGTGCCAGCAGCTTGGCTAGCACAGATACGCAGTATTTT. This encodes CASSLASTDTQYF.